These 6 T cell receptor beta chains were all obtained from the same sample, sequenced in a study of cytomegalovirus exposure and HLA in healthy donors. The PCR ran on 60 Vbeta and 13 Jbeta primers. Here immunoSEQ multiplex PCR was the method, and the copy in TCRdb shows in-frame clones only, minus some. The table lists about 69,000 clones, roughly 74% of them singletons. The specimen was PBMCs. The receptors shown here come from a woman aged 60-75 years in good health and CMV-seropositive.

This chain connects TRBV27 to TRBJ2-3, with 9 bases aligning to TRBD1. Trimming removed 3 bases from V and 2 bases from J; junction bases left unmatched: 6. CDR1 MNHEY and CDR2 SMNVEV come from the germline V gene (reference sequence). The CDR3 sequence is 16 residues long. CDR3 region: CASSFTRTGATDTQYF. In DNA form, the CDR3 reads TGTGCCAGCAGTTTCACCCGGACAGGGGCCACAGATACGCAGTATTTT.

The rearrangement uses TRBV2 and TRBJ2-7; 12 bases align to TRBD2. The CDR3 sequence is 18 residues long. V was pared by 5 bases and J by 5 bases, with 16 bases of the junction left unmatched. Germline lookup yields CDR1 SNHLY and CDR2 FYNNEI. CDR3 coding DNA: TGTGCCAGCAGTATACGAGGTTCCGGGACTAGCGGGTTCGACGAGCAGTACTTC. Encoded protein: CASSIRGSGTSGFDEQYF.

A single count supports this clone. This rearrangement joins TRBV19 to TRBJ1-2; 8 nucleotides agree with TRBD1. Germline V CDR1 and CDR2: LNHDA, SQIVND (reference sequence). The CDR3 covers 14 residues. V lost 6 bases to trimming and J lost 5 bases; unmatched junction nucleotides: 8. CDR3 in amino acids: CASRRTGSIYGYTF. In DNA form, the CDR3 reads TGTGCCAGTAGAAGGACAGGGTCGATATATGGCTACACCTTC.

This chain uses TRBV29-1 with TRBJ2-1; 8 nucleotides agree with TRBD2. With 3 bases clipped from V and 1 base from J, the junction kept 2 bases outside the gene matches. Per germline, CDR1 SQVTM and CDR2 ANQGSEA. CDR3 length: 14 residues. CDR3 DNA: TGCAGCGTTGATGGCGGGGGGTCCTACAATGAGCAGTTCTTC. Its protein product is CSVDGGGSYNEQFF.

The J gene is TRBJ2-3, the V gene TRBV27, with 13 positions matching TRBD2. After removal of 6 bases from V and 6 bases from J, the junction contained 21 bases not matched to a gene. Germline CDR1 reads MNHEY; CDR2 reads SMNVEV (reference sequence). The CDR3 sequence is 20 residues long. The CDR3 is CASSQIKMTGTSGITDTQYF. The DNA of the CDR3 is TGTGCCAGCAGCCAAATAAAAATGACCGGGACTAGCGGGATTACGGATACGCAGTATTTT.

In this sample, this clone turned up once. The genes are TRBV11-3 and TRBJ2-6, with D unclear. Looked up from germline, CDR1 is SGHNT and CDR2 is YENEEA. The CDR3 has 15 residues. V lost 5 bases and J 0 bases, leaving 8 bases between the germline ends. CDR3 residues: CASSRQGSGANVLTF. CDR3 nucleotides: TGTGCCAGCAGCAGACAAGGCTCTGGGGCCAACGTCCTGACTTTC.